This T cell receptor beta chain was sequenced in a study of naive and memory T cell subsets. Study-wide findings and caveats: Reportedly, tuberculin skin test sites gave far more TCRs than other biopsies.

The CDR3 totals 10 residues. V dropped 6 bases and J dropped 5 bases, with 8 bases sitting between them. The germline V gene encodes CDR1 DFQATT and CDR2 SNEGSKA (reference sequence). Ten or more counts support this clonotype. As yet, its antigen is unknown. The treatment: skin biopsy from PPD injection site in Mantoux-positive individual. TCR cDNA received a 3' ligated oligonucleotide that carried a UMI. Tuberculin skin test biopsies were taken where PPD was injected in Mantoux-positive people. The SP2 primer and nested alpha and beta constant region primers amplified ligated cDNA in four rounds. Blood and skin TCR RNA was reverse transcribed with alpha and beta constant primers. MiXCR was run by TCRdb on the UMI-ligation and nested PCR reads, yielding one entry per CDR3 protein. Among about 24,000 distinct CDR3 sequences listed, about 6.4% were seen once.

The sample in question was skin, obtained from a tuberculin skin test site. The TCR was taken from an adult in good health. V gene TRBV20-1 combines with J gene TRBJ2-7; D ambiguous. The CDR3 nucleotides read TGCAGTGCGGCAGTCCACGAGCAGTACTTC. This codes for CSAAVHEQYF.